A selection of T cell receptor beta chains follows, all from one sample in a study of T cell responses to AZD1222 COVID-19 vaccine. The table came from immunoSEQ multiplex PCR; TCRdb's copy has only in-frame clones and leaves some out. The data show under 150,000 clones, 70% to 90% seen once. The material was peripheral blood, obtained on day 0 of AZD1222 vaccination. Receptor source: an adult in good health. CDR3s include the opening cysteine and the closing phenylalanine or tryptophan. The order of the fields is clone size, D gene, J gene, V gene, CDR3 DNA, CDR3 protein. A D gene is named only where the DNA matches it firmly. A row's size may be missing; if present it is once, few, many or a size class.

clone size: -
D gene: TRBD2
J gene: TRBJ2-7
V gene: TRBV27
CDR3 DNA: TGTGCCAGCAGTTTATCAGCGGGAGGTATTGAGCAGTACTTC
CDR3 protein: CASSLSAGGIEQYF

clone size: -
D gene: TRBD1
J gene: TRBJ2-2
V gene: TRBV19
CDR3 DNA: TGTGCCAGTAGTATAGGGTCAGGGGGCAGGCCCGGGGAGCTGTTTTTT
CDR3 protein: CASSIGSGGRPGELFF

clone size: -
D gene: -
J gene: TRBJ2-7
V gene: TRBV12-3/TRBV12-4
CDR3 DNA: TGTGCCAGCAGTTTAGGCGGTCTCTACGAGCAGTACTTC
CDR3 protein: CASSLGGLYEQYF

clone size: -
D gene: -
J gene: TRBJ1-2
V gene: TRBV27
CDR3 DNA: TGTGCCAGCAGCGGACCGGGGGGCTTAGGGGGCTACACCTTC
CDR3 protein: CASSGPGGLGGYTF

clone size: -
D gene: TRBD1
J gene: TRBJ1-2
V gene: TRBV30
CDR3 DNA: TGTGCCTGGAGTGTAAATAGGGGGCTAAAGGGCTACACCTTC
CDR3 protein: CAWSVNRGLKGYTF

clone size: -
D gene: TRBD1
J gene: TRBJ2-7
V gene: TRBV19
CDR3 DNA: TGTGCCAGTAGTATCGAACAGGGGTACGAGCAGTACTTC
CDR3 protein: CASSIEQGYEQYF

clone size: -
D gene: -
J gene: TRBJ2-7
V gene: TRBV5-1
CDR3 DNA: TGCGCCAGCAGCTTGGACCAACAGGGACGTCAGTACTTC
CDR3 protein: CASSLDQQGRQYF

clone size: -
D gene: -
J gene: TRBJ1-6
V gene: TRBV18
CDR3 DNA: TGTGCCAGCTCACCTGACCTAGGACAGTCTGTTCGTTCACCCCTCCACTTT
CDR3 protein: CASSPDLGQSVRSPLHF

clone size: once
D gene: -
J gene: TRBJ2-3
V gene: TRBV29-1
CDR3 DNA: TGCAGCGTAAAGGGGGGTCCCCGGTACGATACGCAGTATTTT
CDR3 protein: CSVKGGPRYDTQYF

clone size: once
D gene: -
J gene: TRBJ1-2
V gene: TRBV6-5
CDR3 DNA: TGTGCCAGCAGGGTTTATTTATCAGATGGCTACACCTTC
CDR3 protein: CASRVYLSDGYTF

clone size: few
D gene: -
J gene: TRBJ2-1
V gene: TRBV6-1
CDR3 DNA: TGTGCCAGCAGTGAATGGCCCAGTGACAGACGGTTCTTC
CDR3 protein: CASSEWPSDRRFF

clone size: -
D gene: -
J gene: TRBJ1-3
V gene: TRBV19
CDR3 DNA: TGTGCCAGTACCCTGGAGGGACTTCCTGGAAACACCATATATTTT
CDR3 protein: CASTLEGLPGNTIYF

clone size: -
D gene: TRBD2
J gene: TRBJ2-1
V gene: TRBV5-4
CDR3 DNA: TGTGCCAGCAGCTCGATGGGTGGGAGGGTGAACAATGAGCAGTTCTTC
CDR3 protein: CASSSMGGRVNNEQFF

clone size: -
D gene: TRBD2
J gene: TRBJ2-3
V gene: TRBV24-1
CDR3 DNA: TGTGCCACCAGTGATTTGCGGCTAGCGGGAGTGCCAGATACGCAGTATTTT
CDR3 protein: CATSDLRLAGVPDTQYF

clone size: -
D gene: -
J gene: TRBJ2-5
V gene: TRBV28
CDR3 DNA: TGTGCCAGCACCGAGGCGGTCTTAGGAGAGACCCAGTACTTC
CDR3 protein: CASTEAVLGETQYF

clone size: -
D gene: TRBD2
J gene: TRBJ2-1
V gene: TRBV5-1
CDR3 DNA: TGCGCCAGCAGCTTAGACCTAGCGGTGGGATACAATGAGCAGTTCTTC
CDR3 protein: CASSLDLAVGYNEQFF

clone size: once
D gene: TRBD2
J gene: TRBJ2-1
V gene: TRBV30
CDR3 DNA: TGTGCCTGGAGGGGACTAGCGGGAGGCAATGAGCAGTTCTTC
CDR3 protein: CAWRGLAGGNEQFF

clone size: -
D gene: -
J gene: TRBJ2-1
V gene: TRBV5-1
CDR3 DNA: TGCGCCAGCAGCATTGGGTGGGGGAATGAGCAGTTCTTC
CDR3 protein: CASSIGWGNEQFF

clone size: -
D gene: TRBD1
J gene: TRBJ2-1
V gene: TRBV7-9
CDR3 DNA: TGTGCCGCAGCAGGATCCAGGGGGCCGGCTTGGAATGAGCAGTTCTTC
CDR3 protein: CAAAGSRGPAWNEQFF

clone size: once
D gene: -
J gene: TRBJ2-1
V gene: TRBV19
CDR3 DNA: TGTGCCAGTAGTATAGATGGTCGATACAATGAGCAGTTCTTC
CDR3 protein: CASSIDGRYNEQFF

clone size: -
D gene: TRBD1
J gene: TRBJ1-2
V gene: TRBV6-5
CDR3 DNA: TGTGCCAGCAGGGGACAGATCCCTAACTATGGCTACACCTTC
CDR3 protein: CASRGQIPNYGYTF

clone size: few
D gene: -
J gene: TRBJ1-1
V gene: TRBV7-2
CDR3 DNA: TGTGCCAGCAGCTCCGGGACGGTGAACACTGAAGCTTTCTTT
CDR3 protein: CASSSGTVNTEAFF

clone size: -
D gene: -
J gene: TRBJ1-3
V gene: TRBV6-5
CDR3 DNA: TGTGCCAGCAGTTCCCCTGTGGGCACCATATATTTT
CDR3 protein: CASSSPVGTIYF

clone size: -
D gene: TRBD1
J gene: TRBJ1-5
V gene: TRBV7-2
CDR3 DNA: TGTGCCAGCAGCTTATCACAGGGGAGGCTCGGCAATCAGCCCCAGCATTTT
CDR3 protein: CASSLSQGRLGNQPQHF

clone size: -
D gene: -
J gene: TRBJ1-2
V gene: TRBV5-1
CDR3 DNA: TGCGCCAGCAGCTTGGAGGCTGGCTATGGCTACACCTTC
CDR3 protein: CASSLEAGYGYTF

clone size: -
D gene: TRBD2
J gene: TRBJ2-2
V gene: TRBV18
CDR3 DNA: TGTGCCAGCTCACCACTAGCGGGCCCCGCAACGAGCACCGGGGAGCTGTTTTTT
CDR3 protein: CASSPLAGPATSTGELFF

clone size: few
D gene: -
J gene: TRBJ1-3
V gene: TRBV5-1
CDR3 DNA: TGCGCCAGCAGCCAACCTGGAAACACCATATATTTT
CDR3 protein: CASSQPGNTIYF

clone size: -
D gene: -
J gene: TRBJ2-7
V gene: TRBV6-5
CDR3 DNA: TGTGCCAGCAGCTGGGACGGGTCCTACGAGCAGTACTTC
CDR3 protein: CASSWDGSYEQYF

clone size: -
D gene: -
J gene: TRBJ2-1
V gene: TRBV12-3/TRBV12-4
CDR3 DNA: TGTGCCAGCAAGAGACAGATGTTCGGTGAGCAGTTCTTC
CDR3 protein: CASKRQMFGEQFF

clone size: -
D gene: -
J gene: TRBJ1-3
V gene: TRBV27
CDR3 DNA: TGTGCCAGCAGATCAGATGGGGGCACCATATATTTT
CDR3 protein: CASRSDGGTIYF

clone size: -
D gene: -
J gene: TRBJ1-1
V gene: TRBV12-3/TRBV12-4
CDR3 DNA: TGTGCCAGCAGTGTGAACACTGAAGCTTTCTTT
CDR3 protein: CASSVNTEAFF

clone size: few
D gene: TRBD2
J gene: TRBJ2-5
V gene: TRBV18
CDR3 DNA: TGTGCCAGCTCACCAGGACTAGGCGGAGAAGAGACCCAGTACTTC
CDR3 protein: CASSPGLGGEETQYF

clone size: -
D gene: TRBD1
J gene: TRBJ2-5
V gene: TRBV5-1
CDR3 DNA: TGCGCCAGCAGCTGGGCGGACAGGGACGCGGAGACCCAGTACTTC
CDR3 protein: CASSWADRDAETQYF

clone size: -
D gene: -
J gene: TRBJ1-5
V gene: TRBV6-5
CDR3 DNA: TGTGCCAGCAGACCCGGGACGGCTGCAAATCAGCCCCAGCATTTT
CDR3 protein: CASRPGTAANQPQHF

clone size: -
D gene: -
J gene: TRBJ2-7
V gene: TRBV5-6
CDR3 DNA: TGTGCCAGCAGGCTGGGATCAGGGTCCGAGCAGTACTTC
CDR3 protein: CASRLGSGSEQYF

clone size: -
D gene: -
J gene: TRBJ2-7
V gene: TRBV11-2
CDR3 DNA: TGTGCCAGCAGCGTAAGTTCGGGCCCCTACGAGCAGTACTTC
CDR3 protein: CASSVSSGPYEQYF

clone size: -
D gene: TRBD1
J gene: TRBJ1-5
V gene: TRBV7-9
CDR3 DNA: TGTGCCAGCAGCTTAGAAGGGGGCACCTATAGCAATCAGCCCCAGCATTTT
CDR3 protein: CASSLEGGTYSNQPQHF

clone size: -
D gene: -
J gene: TRBJ1-1
V gene: TRBV30
CDR3 DNA: TGTGCCTGGAGTTTAATGGACACTGAAGCTTTCTTT
CDR3 protein: CAWSLMDTEAFF

clone size: -
D gene: TRBD1
J gene: TRBJ2-7
V gene: TRBV5-1
CDR3 DNA: TGCGCCAGCAGCTGGGGGACAGGGAAGTACTTC
CDR3 protein: CASSWGTGKYF

clone size: -
D gene: -
J gene: TRBJ1-2
V gene: TRBV18
CDR3 DNA: TGTGCCAGCTCACCACCGACGGTGGCGTATGGCTACACCTTC
CDR3 protein: CASSPPTVAYGYTF

clone size: once
D gene: -
J gene: TRBJ1-1
V gene: TRBV5-6
CDR3 DNA: TGTGCCAGCAGCTTGTTCGTCTTTGTCCCGATGAACACTGAAGCTTTCTTT
CDR3 protein: CASSLFVFVPMNTEAFF

clone size: -
D gene: -
J gene: TRBJ2-1
V gene: TRBV6-6
CDR3 DNA: TGTGCCAGCAGTACTGGGGCGACAGAGTACAATGAGCAGTTCTTC
CDR3 protein: CASSTGATEYNEQFF